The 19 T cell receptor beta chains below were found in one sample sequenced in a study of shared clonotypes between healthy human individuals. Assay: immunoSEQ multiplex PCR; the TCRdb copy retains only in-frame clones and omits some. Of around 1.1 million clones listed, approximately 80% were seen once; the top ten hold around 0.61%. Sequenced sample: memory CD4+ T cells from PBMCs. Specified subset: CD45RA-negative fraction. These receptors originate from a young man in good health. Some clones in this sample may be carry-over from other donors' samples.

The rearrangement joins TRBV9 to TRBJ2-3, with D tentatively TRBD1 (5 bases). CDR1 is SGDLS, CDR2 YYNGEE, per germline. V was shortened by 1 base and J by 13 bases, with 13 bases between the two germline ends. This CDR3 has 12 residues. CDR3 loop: CASSVPVGVEYF. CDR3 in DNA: TGTGCCAGCAGCGTACCGGTAGGGGTTGAGTATTTT.

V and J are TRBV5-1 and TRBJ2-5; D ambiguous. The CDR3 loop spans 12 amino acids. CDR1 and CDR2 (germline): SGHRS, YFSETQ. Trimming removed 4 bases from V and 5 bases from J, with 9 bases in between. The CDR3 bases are TGCGCCAGCAGCCAAAATGCTGAGACCCAGTACTTC. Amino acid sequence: CASSQNAETQYF.

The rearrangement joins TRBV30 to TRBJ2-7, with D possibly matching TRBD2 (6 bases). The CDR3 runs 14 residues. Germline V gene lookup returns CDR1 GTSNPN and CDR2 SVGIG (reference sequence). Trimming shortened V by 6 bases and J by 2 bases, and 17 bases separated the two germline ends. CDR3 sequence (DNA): TGTGCCTGTGGCCCGCTCGGGGGAACCTACGAGCAGTACTTC. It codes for CACGPLGGTYEQYF. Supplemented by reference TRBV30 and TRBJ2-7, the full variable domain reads SQTIHQWPATLVQPVGSPLSLECTVEGTSNPNLYWYRQAAGRGLQLLFYSVGIGQISSEVPQNLSASRPQDRQFILSSKKLLLSDSGFYLCACGPLGGTYEQYFGPGTRLTVT.

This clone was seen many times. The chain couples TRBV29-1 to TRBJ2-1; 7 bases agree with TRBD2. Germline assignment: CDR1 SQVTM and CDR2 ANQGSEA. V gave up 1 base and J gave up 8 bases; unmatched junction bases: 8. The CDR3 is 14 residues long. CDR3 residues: CSVEGGRSIDEQFF. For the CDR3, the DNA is TGCAGCGTTGAAGGCGGGAGATCGATCGATGAGCAGTTCTTC.

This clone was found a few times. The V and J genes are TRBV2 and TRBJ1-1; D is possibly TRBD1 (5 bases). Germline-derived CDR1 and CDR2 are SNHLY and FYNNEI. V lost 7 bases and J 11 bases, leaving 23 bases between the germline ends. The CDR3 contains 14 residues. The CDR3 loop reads CASIGLRQGRRAFF. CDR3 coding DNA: TGTGCCAGCATTGGTCTCCGGCAGGGCCGTCGGGCTTTCTTT.

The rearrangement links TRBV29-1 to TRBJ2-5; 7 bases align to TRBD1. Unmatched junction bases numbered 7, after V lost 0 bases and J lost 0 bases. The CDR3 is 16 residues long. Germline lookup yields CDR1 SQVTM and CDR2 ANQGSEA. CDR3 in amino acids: CSVEDRDSIYQETQYF. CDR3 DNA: TGCAGCGTTGAAGATAGGGACAGCATCTACCAAGAGACCCAGTACTTC.

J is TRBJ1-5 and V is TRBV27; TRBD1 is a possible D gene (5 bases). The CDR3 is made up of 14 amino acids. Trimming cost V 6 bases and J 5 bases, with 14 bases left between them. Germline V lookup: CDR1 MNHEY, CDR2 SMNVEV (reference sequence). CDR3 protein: CASSPLRGYQPQHF. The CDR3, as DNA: TGTGCCAGCAGCCCGCTTCGGGGCTATCAGCCCCAGCATTTT.

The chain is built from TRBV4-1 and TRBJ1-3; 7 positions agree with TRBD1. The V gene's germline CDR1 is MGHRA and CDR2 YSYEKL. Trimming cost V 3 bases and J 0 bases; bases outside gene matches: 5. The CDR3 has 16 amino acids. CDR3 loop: CASSQEGTVSGNTIYF. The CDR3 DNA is TGCGCCAGCAGCCAGGAAGGGACAGTCTCTGGAAACACCATATATTTT.

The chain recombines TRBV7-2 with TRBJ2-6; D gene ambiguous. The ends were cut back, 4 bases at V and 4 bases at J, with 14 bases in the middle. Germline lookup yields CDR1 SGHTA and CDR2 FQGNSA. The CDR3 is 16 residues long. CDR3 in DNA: TGTGCCAGCAGCTCACGACCCCTGGGAGGGGCCAACGTCCTGACTTTC. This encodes CASSSRPLGGANVLTF.

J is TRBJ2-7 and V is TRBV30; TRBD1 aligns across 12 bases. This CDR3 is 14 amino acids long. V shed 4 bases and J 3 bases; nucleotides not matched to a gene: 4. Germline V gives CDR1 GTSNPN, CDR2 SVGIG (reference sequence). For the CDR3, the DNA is TGTGCCTGGACCGGGGACAGGGGGCTCTACGAGCAGTACTTC. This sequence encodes CAWTGDRGLYEQYF.

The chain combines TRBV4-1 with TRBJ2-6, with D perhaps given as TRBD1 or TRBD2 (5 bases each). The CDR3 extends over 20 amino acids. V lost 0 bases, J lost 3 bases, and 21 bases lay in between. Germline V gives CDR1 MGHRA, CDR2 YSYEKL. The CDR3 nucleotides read TGCGCCAGCAGCCAAGATGAGAGGGACGGTACTTTTTTTGGGGCCAACGTCCTGACTTTC. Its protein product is CASSQDERDGTFFGANVLTF.

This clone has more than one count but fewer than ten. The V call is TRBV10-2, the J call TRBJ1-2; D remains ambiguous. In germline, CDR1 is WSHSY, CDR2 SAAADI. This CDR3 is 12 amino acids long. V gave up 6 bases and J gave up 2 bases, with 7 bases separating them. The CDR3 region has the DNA TGCGCCAGCAGCCTGGAGAACTATGGCTACACCTTC. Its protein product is CASSLENYGYTF.

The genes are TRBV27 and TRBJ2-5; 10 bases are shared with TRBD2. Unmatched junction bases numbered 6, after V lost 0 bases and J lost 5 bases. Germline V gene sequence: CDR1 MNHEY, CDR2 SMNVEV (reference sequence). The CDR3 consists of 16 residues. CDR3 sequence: CASSLSASGSVETQYF. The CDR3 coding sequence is TGTGCCAGCAGTTTATCTGCTAGCGGGAGTGTGGAGACCCAGTACTTC.

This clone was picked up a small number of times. In DNA form, the CDR3 reads TGTGCCAGCAGTTGGGACGGCATCAACACCGGGGAGCTGTTTTTT. This codes for CASSWDGINTGELFF. The chain links TRBV27 to TRBJ2-2; D could derive from TRBD1 or TRBD2 (5 bases each). V was trimmed by 4 bases and J by 2 bases, leaving 11 bases between them. Germline lookup yields CDR1 MNHEY and CDR2 SMNVEV (reference sequence). The CDR3 extends over 15 amino acids.

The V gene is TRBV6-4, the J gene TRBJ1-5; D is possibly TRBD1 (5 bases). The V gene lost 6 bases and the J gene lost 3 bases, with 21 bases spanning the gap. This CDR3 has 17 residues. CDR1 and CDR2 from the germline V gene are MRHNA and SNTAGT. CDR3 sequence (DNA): TGTGCCAGCAGGGGACGATGGGGGACGCTGATCAATCAGCCCCAGCATTTT. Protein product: CASRGRWGTLINQPQHF.

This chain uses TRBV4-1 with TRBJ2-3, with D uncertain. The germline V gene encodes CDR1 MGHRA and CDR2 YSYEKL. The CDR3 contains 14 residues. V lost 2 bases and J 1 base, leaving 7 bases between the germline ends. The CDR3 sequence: CASSQSFRTDTQYF. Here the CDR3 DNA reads TGCGCCAGCAGCCAATCCTTTCGCACAGATACGCAGTATTTT.

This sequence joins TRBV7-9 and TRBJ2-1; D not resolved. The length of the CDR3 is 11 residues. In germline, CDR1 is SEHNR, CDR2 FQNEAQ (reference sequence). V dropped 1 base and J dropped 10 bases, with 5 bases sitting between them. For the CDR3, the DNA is TGTGCCAGCAGCTTAGATCGGGAGCAGTTCTTC. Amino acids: CASSLDREQFF.

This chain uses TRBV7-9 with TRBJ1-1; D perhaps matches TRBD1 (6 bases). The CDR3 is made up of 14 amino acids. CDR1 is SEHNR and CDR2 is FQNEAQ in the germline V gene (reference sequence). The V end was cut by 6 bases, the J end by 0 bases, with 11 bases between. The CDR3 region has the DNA TGTGCCAGCAGGGCAACAGGGATGAACACTGAAGCTTTCTTT. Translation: CASRATGMNTEAFF. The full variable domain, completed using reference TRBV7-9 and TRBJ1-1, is DTGVSQNPRHKITKRGQNVTFRCDPISEHNRLYWYRQTLGQGPEFLTYFQNEAQLEKSRLLSDRFSAERPKGSFSTLEIQRTEQGDSAMYLCASRATGMNTEAFFGQGTRLTVV.

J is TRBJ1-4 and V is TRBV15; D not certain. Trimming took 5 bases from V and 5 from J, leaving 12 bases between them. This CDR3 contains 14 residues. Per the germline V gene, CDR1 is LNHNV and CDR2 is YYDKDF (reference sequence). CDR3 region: CATSRNVFNEKLFF. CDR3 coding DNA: TGTGCCACCAGCCGTAACGTCTTCAATGAAAAACTGTTTTTT.